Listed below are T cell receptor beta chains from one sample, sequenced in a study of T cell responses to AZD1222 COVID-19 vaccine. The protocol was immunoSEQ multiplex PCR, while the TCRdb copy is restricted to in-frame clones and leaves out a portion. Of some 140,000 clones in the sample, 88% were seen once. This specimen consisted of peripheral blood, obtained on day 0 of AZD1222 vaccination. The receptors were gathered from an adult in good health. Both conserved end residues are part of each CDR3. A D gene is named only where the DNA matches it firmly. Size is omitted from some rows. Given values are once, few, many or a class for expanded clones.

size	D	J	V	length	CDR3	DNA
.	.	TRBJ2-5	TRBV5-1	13	CASRGAGGETQYF	TGCGCCAGCAGGGGCGCTGGAGGAGAGACCCAGTACTTC
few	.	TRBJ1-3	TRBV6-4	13	CASSDDGGNTIYF	TGTGCCAGCAGTGACGACGGTGGAAACACCATATATTTT
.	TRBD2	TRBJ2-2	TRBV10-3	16	CAISGSSGGNTGELFF	TGTGCCATCAGTGGGTCTAGCGGGGGAAACACCGGGGAGCTGTTTTTT
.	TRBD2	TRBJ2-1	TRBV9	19	CASSVEDSGGRSSYNEQFF	TGTGCCAGCAGCGTAGAAGATAGCGGGGGCCGTAGCTCCTACAATGAGCAGTTCTTC
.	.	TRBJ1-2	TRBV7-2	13	CASSLELGYGYTF	TGTGCCAGCAGCTTAGAACTGGGTTATGGCTACACCTTC
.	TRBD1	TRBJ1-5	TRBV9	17	CASSVAVDREEGQPQHF	TGTGCCAGCAGCGTAGCCGTGGACAGGGAGGAGGGTCAGCCCCAGCATTTT
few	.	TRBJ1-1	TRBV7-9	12	CASSLEGYWAFF	TGTGCCAGCAGCTTAGAAGGGTATTGGGCTTTCTTT
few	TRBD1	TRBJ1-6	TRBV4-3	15	CASSLNRGTNSPLHF	TGCGCCAGCAGCCTGAACAGGGGCACTAATTCACCCCTCCACTTT
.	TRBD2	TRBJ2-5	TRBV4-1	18	CASSQGAGGGLFQETQYF	TGCGCCAGCAGCCAGGGAGCGGGGGGGGGTTTATTTCAAGAGACCCAGTACTTC
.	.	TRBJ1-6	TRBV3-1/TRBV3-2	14	CASSQLRGISPLHF	TGTGCCAGCAGCCAACTCCGGGGTATTTCACCCCTCCACTTT
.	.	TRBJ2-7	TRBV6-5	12	CASKEGSYEQYF	TGTGCCAGCAAGGAGGGTTCCTACGAGCAGTACTTC
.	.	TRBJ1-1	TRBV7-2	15	CASSLRGSMNTEAFF	TGTGCCAGCAGCTTGAGGGGATCCATGAACACTGAAGCTTTCTTT
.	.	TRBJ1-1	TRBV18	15	CASSPRQGMNTEAFF	TGTGCCAGCTCACCGCGGCAGGGCATGAACACTGAAGCTTTCTTT
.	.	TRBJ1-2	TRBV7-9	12	CASSSLNYGYTF	TGTGCCAGCAGCAGCCTTAACTATGGCTACACCTTC
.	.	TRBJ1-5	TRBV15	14	CATSREGNNQPQHF	TGTGCCACCAGCAGGGAAGGGAACAATCAGCCCCAGCATTTT
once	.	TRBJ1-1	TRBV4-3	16	CASSQDGPPGGTEAFF	TGCGCCAGCAGCCAAGATGGGCCTCCTGGGGGCACTGAAGCTTTCTTT
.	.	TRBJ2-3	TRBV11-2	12	CASSLSGYTQYF	TGTGCCAGCAGCTTATCGGGTTATACGCAGTATTTT
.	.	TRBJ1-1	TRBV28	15	CASTMSARANTEAFF	TGTGCCAGCACCATGAGTGCCAGGGCCAACACTGAAGCTTTCTTT
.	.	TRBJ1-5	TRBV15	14	CATSRDQGLQPQHF	TGTGCCACCAGCAGAGATCAAGGGCTCCAGCCCCAGCATTTT
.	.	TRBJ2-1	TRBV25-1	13	CASNPGANNEQFF	TGTGCCAGCAACCCGGGGGCCAACAATGAGCAGTTCTTC